This T cell receptor beta chain was profiled in a study of CD8+CD57+ T cells in acquired aplastic anemia. Study details: Recorded DNA amounts for sorted CD4+ and CD8+ cells had an average of approximately 3 ug.

General observations from the study: CD8+ Simpson's diversity in patients was not significantly different from that in controls.

Genomic DNA acted as the template from which TCR beta VDJ combination and CDR3 sequence profiling were carried out. TCRdb passed the reads through MiXCR, listing each CDR3 protein once. The sample consists of 95,000 to 150,000 distinct CDR3 sequences, under 60% of them appearing once. CDR3 length: 14 amino acids. The V gene's germline CDR1 is ENHRY and CDR2 SYGVKD. The V end lost 0 bases, the J end lost 1 base, and 6 bases lay between the germline ends. The authors sequenced patients whose flow cytometry had shown CD8+CD57+ cell expansion. With respect to this clonotype: The antigen remains unidentified.

The chain is built from TRBV10-3 and TRBJ1-1; D possibly corresponds to TRBD1 (6 bases). The receptor comes from a human donor with aplastic anemia. Input material: sorted CD4+, CD8+, or CD8+CD57+ T cells (not recorded which) from PBMCs. CDR3 nucleotides: TGTGCCATCAGTGAGTCGGACAGGAACACTGAAGCTTTCTTT. Protein product: CAISESDRNTEAFF.